The clone carrying this TCR beta chain was detected only a few times. The sample belongs to a study of blood T cell repertoires in COVID-19. Libraries were prepared by immunoSEQ multiplex PCR; TCRdb keeps only in-frame clonotypes and omits some of them. The table records about 180,000 clones, 85% to 90% of them present only once. The CDR3 has 16 residues. The V gene's germline CDR1 is LNHDA and CDR2 SQIVND (reference sequence). Trimming removed 2 bases at V and 4 bases at J, with 14 bases between. The chain couples TRBV19 to TRBJ2-2; D is unclear. This TCR came from a woman in her twenties or thirties with active or convalescent COVID-19. Material: peripheral blood. The CDR3 sequence: CASSIMGRLATGELFF. DNA of the CDR3: TGTGCCAGTAGTATAATGGGCAGGCTCGCCACCGGGGAGCTGTTTTTT.